This T cell receptor beta chain was documented in a study of T cell repertoires in cytomegalovirus infection. This CDR3 spans 17 amino acids. V lost 7 bases and J 5 bases, leaving 26 bases between the germline ends. Germline CDR1 and CDR2: SNHLY and FYNNEI. TCRdb analysed the reads with MiXCR anew, one entry per CDR3 protein. The profile shows 650,000 to 850,000 distinct CDR3 sequences, around 29% of them singletons. Details on this clonotype: The antigen is unknown.

The chain combines TRBV2 with TRBJ2-5; a possible D gene is TRBD2 (8 bases). The sample was cultured CD8+ T cells from PBMCs, taken from culture after CMV antigen stimulation. This TCR came from a human donor in good health (CMV status not recorded). Some clones in this sample may be carry-over from other donors' samples. CDR3 in DNA: TGTGCCAGCACCGAACGGGCCGGGAGGGGGCAGTTGGAGACCCAGTACTTC. This encodes CASTERAGRGQLETQYF.